This is a list of T cell receptor beta chains from one sample in a study of tumor and adjacent non-tumor tissue in lung cancer. MiXCR was run by TCRdb on the multiplex PCR reads, yielding one entry per CDR3 protein. This table has tens of thousands of distinct CDR3 sequences, around 60% appearing once. Sequencing used lung tumor tissue. These receptors all come from a man aged 50-59 years with non-small cell lung cancer. Each CDR3 is given with its conserved first and last residue. D genes are given only for firm matches. Clone size is given for some rows only: seen once, a few or many times, or a class if the clone is expanded.

D: -; size: -; length: 14; V: TRBV10-2; J: TRBJ1-6; DNA: TGCGCAAGCAGTGTAGGACCTATAAATTCACCCCTCCACTTT; CDR3: CASSVGPINSPLHF
D: -; size: -; length: 13; V: TRBV20-1; J: TRBJ1-2; DNA: TGCAGTACTCTCCCTGACAGAGTGGCAGGCTACACCTTC; CDR3: CSTLPDRVAGYTF
D: -; size: -; length: 14; V: TRBV11-1; J: TRBJ2-1; DNA: TGTACCAGCAGCCTACTGGCGAATTACAATGTGCAGTTCTTC; CDR3: CTSSLLANYNVQFF
D: -; size: once; length: 12; V: TRBV11-3; J: TRBJ2-2; DNA: TGTGCCAACGGCTCGTACACCGAGGAGCTGTTTTTT; CDR3: CANGSYTEELFF
D: TRBD1; size: -; length: 17; V: TRBV30; J: TRBJ2-3; DNA: TGTGCCTGGAGTGTACAGGGGACAGGGATATCCACAGATACGCAGTATTTT; CDR3: CAWSVQGTGISTDTQYF
D: -; size: medium-sized; length: 10; V: TRBV11-2; J: TRBJ2-1; DNA: TGTGCCAGCAGCTTAGGTGAGCAGTTCTTC; CDR3: CASSLGEQFF
D: TRBD1; size: -; length: 14; V: TRBV7-9; J: TRBJ1-4; DNA: TGTGACAGCAGCCCACTTGCGGGACAGACGAGACTGTTTTTT; CDR3: CDSSPLAGQTRLFF
D: -; size: -; length: 13; V: TRBV20-1; J: TRBJ1-5; DNA: TGCAGCGCTAGAAGGCAAACCAATCAGCCCCAGCATTTT; CDR3: CSARRQTNQPQHF
D: -; size: many; length: 16; V: TRBV5-1; J: TRBJ1-1; DNA: TGCGCCAGCAGCTTGGGGGGTACGAGGTATAACACTGAAGCTTTCTTT; CDR3: CASSLGGTRYNTEAFF
D: -; size: once; length: 15; V: TRBV10-2; J: TRBJ1-5; DNA: TGCGCCAGCAGTAAGTCGACTCTTAGTAATCAGTCCCAGCATTTT; CDR3: CASSKSTLSNQSQHF
D: TRBD2; size: -; length: 15; V: TRBV11-2; J: TRBJ2-5; DNA: TGTGCCAGCAATTTAGGAGGCGGGGGGGAGAAGACCCAGTACTTC; CDR3: CASNLGGGGEKTQYF
D: TRBD1; size: once; length: 14; V: TRBV2; J: TRBJ1-6; DNA: TGTGCCAGCAGTCGGGACAGCCAGTATTCACCCCTCCACTTT; CDR3: CASSRDSQYSPLHF
D: -; size: once; length: 14; V: TRBV10-3; J: TRBJ1-5; DNA: TGTGCTATCAGTGTTGAAGGGAACAATCAGCACCAGCATTTT; CDR3: CAISVEGNNQHQHF
D: TRBD2; size: -; length: 19; V: TRBV28; J: TRBJ2-3; DNA: TGTGCCAGCAGTGCTTTAGCGGGAGTCCCGACGGGCGACACAGATACGCAGTATTTT; CDR3: CASSALAGVPTGDTDTQYF
D: TRBD1; size: many; length: 14; V: TRBV6-2/TRBV6-3; J: TRBJ2-5; DNA: TGTGCCAGCAGCAGGACAGGGATCCAAGAGACCCAGTACTTC; CDR3: CASSRTGIQETQYF
D: -; size: -; length: 14; V: TRBV12-3/TRBV12-4; J: TRBJ2-3; DNA: TGTGCCAGCAGCTCTGGGGCAGGCACAAATACGCAGTATTTT; CDR3: CASSSGAGTNTQYF
D: TRBD1; size: -; length: 15; V: TRBV7-9; J: TRBJ2-1; DNA: TGTGTCAGCAGCCCTCGTTGGGGGACAGACAATGAGCAGTTCTTC; CDR3: CVSSPRWGTDNEQFF
D: TRBD1; size: -; length: 14; V: TRBV30; J: TRBJ1-5; DNA: TGTGCCTGTTACAGGGGGCCCGGCAATCAGCCCCAGCATTTT; CDR3: CACYRGPGNQPQHF
D: -; size: many; length: 14; V: TRBV10-2; J: TRBJ2-7; DNA: TGCGCCAGCAGTGACGGGCAGGGGTTCGACGAGCAGTACTTC; CDR3: CASSDGQGFDEQYF
D: TRBD2; size: once; length: 17; V: TRBV28; J: TRBJ2-4; DNA: TGTACCAGCTCCAATTCGGCTAGCGGGGTAGTCAAAAACATTCAATACTTC; CDR3: CTSSNSASGVVKNIQYF
D: TRBD1; size: many; length: 16; V: TRBV4-2; J: TRBJ1-1; DNA: TGTGCCAGCAGCCAAGAAGGGGGACAGGTGAACACTGAAGCTTTCTTT; CDR3: CASSQEGGQVNTEAFF
D: -; size: -; length: 14; V: TRBV28; J: TRBJ2-7; DNA: TGTGCCTCCGAGGGATCGCCCGTACTCTACGAGCAGTACTTC; CDR3: CASEGSPVLYEQYF
D: -; size: -; length: 15; V: TRBV7-9; J: TRBJ1-1; DNA: TGTGCCAGCAGCTTAGCGATGGCAGGAACACGACTAGCTTTCTTT; CDR3: CASSLAMAGTRLAFF
D: TRBD2; size: many; length: 15; V: TRBV19; J: TRBJ2-7; DNA: TGTGCCAGTAGTATAGCGGGGGGACCGAGCTACGAGCAGTACTTC; CDR3: CASSIAGGPSYEQYF
D: -; size: -; length: 14; V: TRBV6-2/TRBV6-3; J: TRBJ2-7; DNA: TGTGCCAGCAGTTACTCACCAGACACCTACCAGCAGTACTTC; CDR3: CASSYSPDTYQQYF
D: -; size: -; length: 14; V: TRBV13; J: TRBJ1-2; DNA: TGTGCCAGCAACTTGGTGCTCGACCTCTATGGCCACACCTTC; CDR3: CASNLVLDLYGHTF
D: TRBD1; size: -; length: 15; V: TRBV6-6; J: TRBJ1-2; DNA: TGTGCCAGCACCCCCCGGGACAGGGGGCGAGATGGCTACACCTTC; CDR3: CASTPRDRGRDGYTF
D: -; size: -; length: 13; V: TRBV29-1; J: TRBJ1-1; DNA: TGCGGCGCCGGGGCCAATGGAACCATTGAAGCTTTCTTT; CDR3: CGAGANGTIEAFF
D: -; size: -; length: 15; V: TRBV24-1; J: TRBJ2-1; DNA: TGTGCCATCAGTGATTATGAGACAAGACTTGATGAGCAGTTCTTC; CDR3: CAISDYETRLDEQFF
D: -; size: few; length: 14; V: TRBV28; J: TRBJ2-3; DNA: TGTGCCAGCAATGGCGACAGGCGCACAGATACGCAGTATTTT; CDR3: CASNGDRRTDTQYF
D: TRBD2; size: -; length: 15; V: TRBV6-6; J: TRBJ2-3; DNA: TGTGCTAGCAGTAATAGCGGGAGGGCATTAGATACGCTGTATTTT; CDR3: CASSNSGRALDTLYF
D: TRBD1; size: -; length: 11; V: TRBV29-1; J: TRBJ2-3; DNA: TGCAACGTTGAGGGGGCAGATACTCAGTATTTT; CDR3: CNVEGADTQYF
D: TRBD2; size: -; length: 16; V: TRBV4-1; J: TRBJ2-1; DNA: TGCGCCAGCAGCCAAAGACTAGCGGGGAACTATAATGAGCAGTTCTTC; CDR3: CASSQRLAGNYNEQFF
D: -; size: -; length: 13; V: TRBV7-8; J: TRBJ1-1; DNA: TGTGCCAGCAGCTTATTGGGGAACACTGAAGCTTTCTTT; CDR3: CASSLLGNTEAFF